This TCR beta chain stems from a study of blood T cell repertoires in COVID-19. Study at large: Whether acute or convalescent, the COVID-19 samples came from the United States, Italy and Spain. The cDNA or gDNA used as material had been derived from T cells, B-cell-depleted T cells, or PBMCs.

Germline loops: CDR1 MGHRA, CDR2 YSYEKL. CDR3 length: 16 amino acids. Trimming removed 2 bases from V and 0 bases from J, with 10 bases in between. In the authors' workflow: Researchers report that nucleated cell counts were estimated from reference gene primer amplification. Using immunoSEQ multiplex PCR, the repertoire was profiled, and TCRdb retains in-frame clones only, with some absent. V and J calls and clone size are as listed in that table; D and trimming were resolved from the DNA. The table shows about 190,000 clones, with 80% to 90% occurring only once. The sample comprised peripheral blood. The V gene is TRBV4-1, the J gene TRBJ2-2, with D perhaps matching TRBD1 (5 bases). This receptor was obtained from a human donor in a cohort sampled during active COVID-19. CDR3 in amino acids: CASSQSRVPNTGELFF. Here the CDR3 DNA reads TGCGCCAGCAGCCAATCCAGGGTTCCGAACACCGGGGAGCTGTTTTTT.